One sample yielded the 30 T cell receptor beta chains listed below, sequenced in a study of T cell repertoires in cytomegalovirus infection. Their specific antigens are unknown. TCRdb redid the calling of the reads with MiXCR, one entry per CDR3 protein. The sample lists approximately 770,000 distinct CDR3 sequences, roughly 29% occurring once. The sample consisted of cultured CD8+ T cells from PBMCs, taken from culture after CMV antigen stimulation. The receptor set was obtained from a human donor in good health (CMV status not recorded). Some clones in this sample may be carry-over from other donors' samples.

This sequence joins TRBV5-6 and TRBJ2-5; the D gene is possibly TRBD1 (5 bases). The CDR3 has 14 amino acids. Germline CDR1 is SGHDT and CDR2 is YYEEEE. Trimming took 3 bases from V and 5 from J, leaving 14 bases between them. The CDR3 nucleotides read TGTGCCAGCAGCTCCTCCAGGGAATGGGAGACCCAGTACTTC. Amino acids: CASSSSREWETQYF.

J is TRBJ1-2 and V is TRBV5-4; TRBD1 matches 8 bases. The CDR3 has 15 residues. The germline V gene has CDR1 SGHNT and CDR2 YYREEE (reference sequence). With 0 bases clipped from V and 4 bases from J, the junction kept 5 bases outside the gene matches. The CDR3 is CASSLGDRNIYGYTF. CDR3 coding DNA: TGTGCCAGCAGCTTGGGGGACAGGAATATCTATGGCTACACCTTC.

A few counts support this clonotype. This rearrangement joins TRBV7-2 to TRBJ2-7, with 9 bases matching TRBD1. The germline V gene has CDR1 SGHTA and CDR2 FQGNSA. V lost 5 bases, J lost 1 base, and 9 bases stayed unmatched. This CDR3 spans 16 amino acids. CDR3 in DNA: TGTGCCAGCAGCCCTACCCCGGGACAGGGATCCTACGAGCAGTACGTC. Translated: CASSPTPGQGSYEQYV.

The V and J genes are TRBV7-9 and TRBJ2-3, with D possibly TRBD1 on 6 matching bases. The germline CDR1 and CDR2 sequences are SEHNR and FQNEAQ (reference sequence). The CDR3 is 13 residues long. The ends were cut back, 10 bases at V and 0 bases at J, with 11 bases in the middle. CDR3: CAMGAPSTDTQYF. DNA of the CDR3: TGTGCCATGGGGGCCCCAAGCACAGATACGCAGTATTTT. Supplemented by reference TRBV7-9 and TRBJ2-3, the full variable domain reads DTGVSQNPRHKITKRGQNVTFRCDPISEHNRLYWYRQTLGQGPEFLTYFQNEAQLEKSRLLSDRFSAERPKGSFSTLEIQRTEQGDSAMYLCAMGAPSTDTQYFGPGTRLTVL.

V usage is TRBV2 and J usage is TRBJ1-1; 7 nucleotides agree with TRBD1. The ends lost 6 bases at V and 0 bases at J; junction bases unmatched: 7. The CDR3 has 15 amino acids. The V gene's germline CDR1 is SNHLY and CDR2 FYNNEI. Here the CDR3 reads CASSLRDRMNTEAFF. The CDR3, as DNA: TGTGCCAGCAGCCTCCGGGACAGAATGAACACTGAAGCTTTCTTT.

In this sample, this clonotype turned up many times. The chain employs TRBV7-9 and TRBJ1-4, with D possibly TRBD1 on 5 matching bases. The germline V and J ends were trimmed by 5 bases and 7 bases, with 11 bases remaining between them. Germline values: CDR1 SEHNR, CDR2 FQNEAQ (reference sequence). The CDR3 runs 13 residues. This CDR3 reads CASSLGGGEKLFF. The DNA of the CDR3 is TGTGCCAGCAGCCTCGGGGGAGGTGAAAAACTGTTTTTT.

This sequence joins TRBV10-3 and TRBJ2-2; no definite D call. Trimming left V 2 bases short and J 4 bases short, with 11 bases between. In germline, CDR1 is ENHRY, CDR2 SYGVKD. There are 15 residues in the CDR3. CDR3 in DNA: TGTGCCATCAGTGAGGTAGGCGCGAGCACCGGGGAGCTGTTTTTT. Encoded protein: CAISEVGASTGELFF.

The genes are TRBV12-3 or TRBV12-4 and TRBJ2-2; weak D call: TRBD1 (6 bases). V lost 2 bases and J 0 bases, leaving 19 bases between the germline ends. CDR3 length equals 19 residues. The CDR3 DNA follows: TGTGCCAGCAGTTTACGGACAGTAACCTTTGCCCCGAACACCGGGGAGCTGTTTTTT. This sequence encodes CASSLRTVTFAPNTGELFF.

This sequence joins TRBV10-3 and TRBJ2-3, with 7 bases fitting TRBD1. CDR1 and CDR2 (germline): ENHRY, SYGVKD. The V gene end was trimmed by 4 bases and the J gene end by 2 bases; junction bases not matched to a gene: 9. The CDR3 sequence is 16 residues long. In nucleotides, the CDR3 is TGTGCCATCAGTGCCCCCGGACAGGACCCCACAGATACGCAGTATTTT. It is translated as CAISAPGQDPTDTQYF.

This clonotype was detected ten times or more. This chain links TRBV6-6 with TRBJ1-2; possible D gene TRBD1, 6 bases. CDR1 and CDR2 from the germline V gene are MNHNY and SVGAGI (reference sequence). This CDR3 is built from 15 residues. Trimming pared 4 bases from V and 1 base from J, leaving 13 bases between. The CDR3 region is CASSSRQASNYGYTF. DNA for the CDR3: TGTGCCAGCAGTTCCCGACAGGCTAGTAACTATGGCTACACCTTC.

The chain has TRBV6-1 and TRBJ2-2; TRBD2 might be the D (5 bases). CDR1 is MNHNS, CDR2 SASEGT, per germline. The germline V and J ends were trimmed by 0 bases and 8 bases, with 10 bases remaining between them. The length of the CDR3 is 14 residues. DNA of the CDR3: TGTGCCAGCAGTGAAGCGCTACGGGATGGGGAGCTGTTTTTT. Residues: CASSEALRDGELFF.

The chain joins TRBV5-1 to TRBJ1-3; D unclear. The ends were cut back, 0 bases at V and 0 bases at J, with 7 bases in the middle. The CDR3 consists of 15 residues. Germline CDR1 is SGHRS and CDR2 is YFSETQ. The CDR3 region has the DNA TGCGCCAGCAGCTTGGATGCAGGCTCTGGAAACACCATATATTTT. It specifies CASSLDAGSGNTIYF.

This chain links TRBV27 with TRBJ2-1; tentative D call: TRBD2 (5 bases). Trimming pared 5 bases from V and 3 bases from J, leaving 14 bases between. This CDR3 contains 15 residues. The germline V gene has CDR1 MNHEY and CDR2 SMNVEV (reference sequence). CDR3 in amino acids: CASSPGLPHYNEQFF. DNA of the CDR3: TGTGCCAGCAGTCCGGGGTTGCCCCACTACAATGAGCAGTTCTTC.

This clonotype was recorded a few times. The rearrangement uses TRBV7-6 and TRBJ2-2, with 14 bases matching TRBD2. The junction had 8 bases not matched to a gene; V was cut back by 5 bases and J by 6 bases. This CDR3 has 17 residues. Germline lookup yields CDR1 SGHVS and CDR2 FNYEAQ. The chain's CDR3 is CASSLPTSGGDPGELFF. The CDR3 nucleotides are TGTGCCAGCAGCCTACCGACTAGCGGGGGGGATCCCGGGGAGCTGTTTTTT.

The gene calls are TRBV7-9 and TRBJ2-1; possibly TRBD1 for D (5 bases). The ends were cut back, 3 bases at V and 2 bases at J, with 14 bases in the middle. This CDR3 is built from 16 residues. Germline CDR1 and CDR2: SEHNR and FQNEAQ (reference sequence). CDR3 residues: CASSFVAGSTYNEQFF. The CDR3, as DNA: TGTGCCAGCAGCTTCGTGGCAGGGTCCACCTACAATGAGCAGTTCTTC. Supplemented by reference TRBV7-9 and TRBJ2-1, the full variable domain reads DTGVSQNPRHKITKRGQNVTFRCDPISEHNRLYWYRQTLGQGPEFLTYFQNEAQLEKSRLLSDRFSAERPKGSFSTLEIQRTEQGDSAMYLCASSFVAGSTYNEQFFGPGTRLTVL.

With regard to this clonotype: Germline and junction disagree at one end, which may indicate a read error. The rearrangement uses TRBV19 and TRBJ2-1; D possibly corresponds to TRBD2 (6 bases). The CDR3 is 16 amino acids. Germline V lookup: CDR1 LNHDA, CDR2 SQIVND (reference sequence). The CDR3 reads CASNIDLGRTYNEQFF. In DNA, the CDR3 is TGTGCCAGTAATATAGATTTGGGGAGGACCTACAATGAGCAGTTCTTC. Filled out from reference TRBV19 and TRBJ2-1, the complete variable domain reads DGGITQSPKYLFRKEGQNVTLSCEQNLNHDAMYWYRQDPGQGLRLIYYSQIVNDFQKGDIAEGYSVSREKKESFPLTVTSAQKNPTAFYLCASNIDLGRTYNEQFFGPGTRLTVL.

This clonotype was observed many times. This chain links TRBV7-6 with TRBJ2-3; 10 bases align to TRBD1. The CDR3 runs to 18 residues. Losses at the gene ends were 3 bases for V and 0 bases for J; bases not matched to a gene: 9. CDR1 SGHVS and CDR2 FNYEAQ come from the germline V gene. The CDR3 DNA is TGTGCCAGCAGCTTCCCCAGGACAGGGGGAAGTAGCACAGATACGCAGTATTTT. Its translation is CASSFPRTGGSSTDTQYF.

The chain carries TRBV6-1 and TRBJ2-5; D gene uncertain. CDR3 size: 11 residues. Trimming took off 6 bases at V and 4 bases at J, with 6 bases between the two ends. Per the germline V gene, CDR1 is MNHNS and CDR2 is SASEGT. The CDR3 loop reads CASSTTETQYF. The CDR3 bases are TGTGCCAGCAGCACGACAGAGACCCAGTACTTC.

The chain combines TRBV7-6 with TRBJ1-1; no clear D gene. CDR1 and CDR2 (germline): SGHVS, FNYEAQ. This CDR3 comprises 13 residues. Trimming took 7 bases from V and 0 from J, leaving 9 bases between them. The CDR3 DNA is TGTGCCAGCACCTCCGGCGTGAACACTGAAGCTTTCTTT. It codes for CASTSGVNTEAFF.

The CDR3 sequence is CASSAIESGGTDTQYF. DNA for the CDR3: TGTGCCAGCAGCGCGATCGAAAGCGGGGGCACAGATACGCAGTATTTT. The chain is built from TRBV5-4 and TRBJ2-3, with TRBD2 matching 7 bases. Germline lookup yields CDR1 SGHNT and CDR2 YYREEE (reference sequence). J gave up 1 base and V 4 bases, and 9 bases lay outside the gene matches. The CDR3 consists of 16 residues.

There are many counts of this clonotype. The chain links TRBV7-2 to TRBJ2-1; tentative D call: TRBD1 (6 bases). CDR1 and CDR2 (germline): SGHTA, FQGNSA. Deletions cut 1 base from V and 8 bases from J, with 18 bases between. This CDR3 spans 16 amino acids. The CDR3 DNA is TGTGCCAGCAGCTTAGACAGGGTCGTCCGGGACGATGAGCAGTTCTTC. Protein product: CASSLDRVVRDDEQFF.

This chain connects TRBV4-3 to TRBJ1-2; D is ambiguous. Trimming removed 0 bases from V and 6 bases from J, with 14 bases in between. There are 15 residues in the CDR3. CDR1 is LGHNA and CDR2 is YSLEER in the germline V gene. CDR3 in amino acids: CASSQDGRAVHGYTF. The CDR3 DNA reads as TGCGCCAGCAGCCAAGATGGTCGGGCCGTGCATGGCTACACCTTC.

In this sample, this clonotype turned up a few times. This rearrangement joins TRBV18 to TRBJ2-1; D is undetermined. V was cut by 0 bases and J by 0 bases, with 6 bases left in between. Per germline, CDR1 KGHSH and CDR2 LQKENI. The CDR3 is made up of 15 amino acids. CDR3 nucleotides: TGTGCCAGCTCACCACCGACGGACTCCTACAATGAGCAGTTCTTC. This gives the protein CASSPPTDSYNEQFF.

The rearrangement links TRBV4-3 to TRBJ2-1, with a possible D match to TRBD1 (7 bases). The CDR3 spans 16 residues. V was trimmed by 4 bases and J by 3 bases, leaving 16 bases between them. Germline V gives CDR1 LGHNA, CDR2 YSLEER. CDR3 protein: CASSPQARGVYNEQFF. CDR3 DNA: TGCGCCAGCAGCCCCCAGGCCAGGGGGGTCTACAATGAGCAGTTCTTC.

This clonotype was observed a handful of times. The CDR3 DNA follows: TGTGCCAGCAGTTTAAGCAACACGAACACCGGGGAGCTGTTTTTT. It specifies CASSLSNTNTGELFF. The V and J genes are TRBV28 and TRBJ2-2, with D hard to call. Trimming took 2 bases from V and 0 from J, leaving 7 bases between them. The CDR3 runs to 15 residues. CDR1 and CDR2 from the germline V gene are MDHEN and SYDVKM.

This clonotype has only a few counts. This chain uses TRBV7-6 with TRBJ2-2, with TRBD2 identical over 15 bases. CDR3 length equals 19 residues. Germline-derived CDR1 and CDR2 are SGHVS and FNYEAQ. Germline trimming cut 5 bases from V and 1 base from J; bases unmatched to any gene: 8. The CDR3, as DNA: TGTGCCAGCAGCCCAGAACCGGGACTAGCGGGGGGGAACACCGGGGAGCTGTTTTTT. It translates to CASSPEPGLAGGNTGELFF.

This clonotype was detected many times. This sequence joins TRBV19 and TRBJ2-1; D remains ambiguous. Germline CDR1 reads LNHDA; CDR2 reads SQIVND (reference sequence). There are 13 residues in the CDR3. V was clipped by 2 bases and J by 4 bases, with 6 bases between them. The CDR3 region is CASSITPYNEQFF. CDR3 coding DNA: TGTGCCAGTAGTATAACACCTTACAATGAGCAGTTCTTC.

This clonotype was seen ten or more times. The chain combines TRBV24-1 with TRBJ2-1; D is possibly TRBD1 or TRBD2 (6 bases each). The ends were cut back, 5 bases at V and 8 bases at J, with 12 bases in the middle. The CDR3 sequence is 13 residues long. The germline CDR1 and CDR2 sequences are KGHDR and SFDVKD. CDR3 loop: CATSVRGGYEQFF. CDR3 in DNA: TGTGCCACCAGTGTTAGAGGGGGGTATGAGCAGTTCTTC.

The chain combines TRBV29-1 with TRBJ2-1, with D maybe TRBD1 (5 bases). Trimming took off 4 bases at V and 7 bases at J, with 14 bases between the two ends. CDR1 is SQVTM, CDR2 ANQGSEA, per germline. This CDR3 spans 13 amino acids. CDR3 coding DNA: TGCAGCGTTGGGGGCCATCGTTCGAATGAGCAGTTCTTC. Amino acids: CSVGGHRSNEQFF.

Written as DNA, the CDR3 is TGTGCCAGCAGGGCGACAGGGTCTCAAGTTGATGGCTACACCTTC. Its protein product is CASRATGSQVDGYTF. The rearrangement links TRBV2 to TRBJ1-2, with 7 bases identical to TRBD1. This CDR3 region has 15 residues. V lost 6 bases, J lost 6 bases, and 13 bases stayed unmatched. Germline V gene data show CDR1 as SNHLY and CDR2 as FYNNEI.